The 8 T cell receptor beta chains below were found in one sample sequenced in a study of metastatic and nonmetastatic thyroid tumors (dated by TCRdb to 2020 to 2022). The receptor library was made with PCR. The reads were generated on an Illumina HiSeq 4000. TCRdb itself trimmed the public reads at Q25 with fastp, ran MiXCR and retained productive beta chains. The sample data list approximately 21,000 clones, and 25% to 30% of these were observed just once. Of the sample, approximately 18% is held by the ten largest clones. None of the patients had been given any treatment before thyroid surgery. Sequencing input: blood. The receptors were gathered from a female donor with papillary thyroid cancer or a benign thyroid nodule (not recorded which). Some clones in this sample may be carry-over from other donors' samples.

This sequence joins TRBV20-1 and TRBJ2-1; D call uncertain. The germline gives CDR1 DFQATT, CDR2 SNEGSKA (reference sequence). V lost 1 base to trimming and J lost 8 bases, with 15 bases between them. The CDR3 is 14 amino acids. The CDR3: CSARAFSSLDEQFF. The CDR3 DNA follows: TGCAGTGCTAGAGCCTTCTCGTCTCTGGATGAGCAGTTCTTC.

This clone was recorded at least ten times. The V gene is TRBV2, the J gene TRBJ2-3; weak D call: TRBD2 (5 bases). Germline CDR1 SNHLY, CDR2 FYNNEI. The germline V and J ends were trimmed by 6 bases and 5 bases, with 18 bases remaining between them. The CDR3 loop spans 15 amino acids. The chain's CDR3 is CASRYREVEGDTQYF. CDR3 in DNA: TGTGCCAGCAGGTATCGGGAAGTTGAAGGAGATACGCAGTATTTT.

This clone appeared many times. This may be a read error, as it is one base from a much larger clone. The sample contains more than one DNA sequence encoding this CDR3. V and J are TRBV6-1 and TRBJ1-1, with a weak D call TRBD1 (6 bases). The germline V gene encodes CDR1 MNHNS and CDR2 SASEGT. CDR3 length: 13 residues. In nucleotides, the CDR3 is TGTGCCAGCACCAACACAGGGATCACTGAAGCCTTCTTT. It encodes CASTNTGITEAFF.

This clone is medium-sized. The rearrangement joins TRBV19 to TRBJ2-7, with D unclear. The V and J ends lost 1 base and 3 bases respectively, with 7 bases between them. Germline V CDR1 and CDR2: LNHDA, SQIVND (reference sequence). The CDR3 runs 13 residues. CDR3 in amino acids: CASSIGSSYEQYF. In DNA form, the CDR3 reads TGTGCCAGTAGTATAGGTTCTAGCTACGAGCAGTACTTC.

This clone has only a few counts. V is TRBV24-1 and J is TRBJ1-2; no firm D call. V gave up 7 bases and J gave up 4 bases, with 15 bases separating them. Germline-derived CDR1 and CDR2 are KGHDR and SFDVKD. CDR3 length: 14 residues. The CDR3, as DNA: TGTGCCACCAGCCCAAGACATGTATCCTATGGCTACACCTTC. Translated: CATSPRHVSYGYTF.

This clone is deemed medium-sized. The gene calls are TRBV19 and TRBJ1-5; D not certain. With 7 bases removed from V and 1 base from J, the gap between germline ends came to 14 bases. Germline CDR1 is LNHDA and CDR2 is SQIVND (reference sequence). The CDR3 contains 15 residues. The CDR3 protein is CASTRSGGSNQPQHF. The CDR3 DNA follows: TGTGCCAGTACTCGTAGTGGAGGGAGCAATCAGCCCCAGCATTTT.

This clone has ten or more counts. A much larger clone lies a single base off, so this may be a read error. The sample contains more than one DNA sequence encoding this CDR3. The chain links TRBV30 to TRBJ1-6, with D perhaps TRBD1 (5 bases). This CDR3 contains 19 residues. Trimming pared 2 bases from V and 0 bases from J, leaving 20 bases between. Per the germline V gene, CDR1 is GTSNPN and CDR2 is SVGIG (reference sequence). CDR3: CAWSPIPGTASSYNSPLHF. The CDR3 bases are TGTGCCTGGAGTCCAATTCCCGGGACCGCTAGCTCCTATAATTCACCCCTCCACTTT.

V is TRBV6-2 or TRBV6-3 and J is TRBJ2-3; no firm D call. Germline CDR1 and CDR2: MNHEY and SVGEGT. Trimming took 10 bases from V and 0 from J, leaving 14 bases between them. The CDR3 is made up of 14 amino acids. Here the CDR3 reads CATRMSPSTDTQYF. CDR3 DNA sequence: TGTGCCACCAGGATGAGCCCCAGCACAGATACGCAGTATTTT.